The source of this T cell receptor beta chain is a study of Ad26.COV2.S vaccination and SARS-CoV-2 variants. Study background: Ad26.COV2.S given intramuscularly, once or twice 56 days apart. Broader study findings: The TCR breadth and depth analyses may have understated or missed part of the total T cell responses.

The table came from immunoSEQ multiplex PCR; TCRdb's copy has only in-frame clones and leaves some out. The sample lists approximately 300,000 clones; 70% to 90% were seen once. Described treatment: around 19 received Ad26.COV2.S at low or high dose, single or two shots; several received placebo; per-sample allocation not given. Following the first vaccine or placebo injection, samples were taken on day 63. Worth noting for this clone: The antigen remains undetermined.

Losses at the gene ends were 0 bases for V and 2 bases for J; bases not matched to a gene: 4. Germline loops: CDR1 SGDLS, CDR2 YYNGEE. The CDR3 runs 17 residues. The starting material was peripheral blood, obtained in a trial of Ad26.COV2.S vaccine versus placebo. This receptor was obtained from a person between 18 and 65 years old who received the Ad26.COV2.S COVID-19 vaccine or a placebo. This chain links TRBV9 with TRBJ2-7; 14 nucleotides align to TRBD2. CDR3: CASSVGLAGGLAYEQYF. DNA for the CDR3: TGTGCCAGCAGCGTAGGACTAGCGGGAGGGCTTGCCTACGAGCAGTACTTC.